A single sample gave rise to the 32 T cell receptor beta chains below, sequenced in a study of beta chain features in type 1 diabetes. The investigators reverse transcribed all of the isolated RNA, so they sequenced expressed TCRB transcripts. The table came from immunoSEQ multiplex PCR; TCRdb's copy has only in-frame clones and leaves some out. The table lists about 150,000 clones, roughly 8.1% of them singletons. The sequenced sample consisted of central memory CD4+ T cells from blood. The receptors were gathered from a man younger than 35 in good health.

This clone was recorded many times. The rearrangement links TRBV5-1 to TRBJ1-1, with D possibly matching TRBD1 (6 bases). This CDR3 is built from 13 residues. V lost 4 bases, J lost 5 bases, and 12 bases lay in between. Per the germline V gene, CDR1 is SGHRS and CDR2 is YFSETQ. The CDR3 sequence: CASSDTGQTEAFF. The CDR3 nucleotides are TGCGCCAGCAGCGATACAGGACAGACTGAAGCTTTCTTT.

In its sample, this clone was seen many times. The chain couples TRBV6-4 to TRBJ2-1, with D possibly TRBD2 on 5 matching bases. The V end was cut by 6 bases, the J end by 4 bases, with 19 bases between. The CDR3 runs to 16 residues. Germline V lookup: CDR1 MRHNA, CDR2 SNTAGT. This CDR3 reads CASSERGWVVYNEQFF. The CDR3 bases are TGTGCCAGCAGCGAACGAGGGTGGGTAGTTTACAATGAGCAGTTCTTC.

This clone has a handful of counts. The V gene is TRBV28, the J gene TRBJ1-4; the match to TRBD1 covers 9 bases. This CDR3 has 15 residues. Germline V gene sequence: CDR1 MDHEN, CDR2 SYDVKM. Trimming at V came to 2 bases and at J to 8 bases, leaving 6 bases not matched to a gene. Here the CDR3 reads CASSLIGTGNEKLFF. The CDR3 nucleotides read TGTGCCAGCAGTTTAATCGGGACAGGGAACGAAAAACTGTTTTTT.

The rearrangement links TRBV28 to TRBJ2-6; D is unresolved. Trimming took off 3 bases at V and 4 bases at J, with 10 bases between the two ends. Looked up from germline, CDR1 is MDHEN and CDR2 is SYDVKM. CDR3 size: 15 residues. The CDR3 nucleotides are TGTGCCAGCAGTTTGTTGGTGGCAGGGGCCAACGTCCTGACTTTC. This sequence encodes CASSLLVAGANVLTF.

The chain is built from TRBV11-2 and TRBJ2-5; 11 bases map to TRBD2. Germline trimming cut 3 bases from V and 3 bases from J; bases unmatched to any gene: 12. From germline, CDR1 is SGHAT and CDR2 FQNNGV. This CDR3 spans 18 amino acids. The CDR3 region has the DNA TGTGCCAGCAGCTTTAACCTAGCGGGGGGTCCGGGAGAAGAGACCCAGTACTTC. Protein: CASSFNLAGGPGEETQYF.

The DNA of the CDR3 is TGTGCCAGCAGCTTAGCCGGGACAGTCACAGATACGCAGTATTTT. Protein product: CASSLAGTVTDTQYF. V gene TRBV5-8 combines with J gene TRBJ2-3, with 7 bases aligning to TRBD1. The V gene end was trimmed by 2 bases and the J gene end by 2 bases; junction bases not matched to a gene: 5. In germline, CDR1 is SGHTS, CDR2 YDEGEE. The CDR3 extends over 15 amino acids. Full variable domain (remainder filled in from reference TRBV5-8 and TRBJ2-3): EAGVTQSPTHLIKTRGQQATLRCSPISGHTSVYWYQQALGLGLQFLLWYDEGEERNRGNFPPRFSGRQFPNYSSELNVNALELEDSALYLCASSLAGTVTDTQYFGPGTRLTVL.

This clone appeared a few times. The rearrangement joins TRBV14 to TRBJ1-1; a weak D match, TRBD1 (5 bases). Germline-derived CDR1 and CDR2 are SGHDN and FVKESK. The CDR3 is 17 amino acids. Trimming removed 1 base from V and 0 bases from J, with 15 bases in between. CDR3 sequence reads: CASSQAQGWFMNTEAFF. CDR3 bases: TGTGCCAGCAGCCAAGCCCAGGGTTGGTTCATGAACACTGAAGCTTTCTTT.

In this sample, this clone turned up a few times. The chain is built from TRBV6-1 and TRBJ2-7; maybe TRBD2 (7 bases). Trimming stripped 0 bases from V and 5 bases from J, with 11 bases between. Germline-derived CDR1 and CDR2 are MNHNS and SASEGT. This CDR3 comprises 14 residues. CDR3 coding DNA: TGTGCCAGCAGTGAAGCAGGGGGGGGCCACGAGCAGTACTTC. Amino acids: CASSEAGGGHEQYF.

The V gene is TRBV6-5, the J gene TRBJ2-1, with TRBD2 matching over 9 bases. In germline, CDR1 is MNHEY, CDR2 SVGAGI. CDR3 size: 15 residues. Germline trimming cut 0 bases from V and 7 bases from J; bases unmatched to any gene: 4. CDR3 nucleotides: TGTGCCAGCAGTTACTCGCCTAGCGGGGAAAATGAGCAGTTCTTC. As protein: CASSYSPSGENEQFF.

This chain uses TRBV7-8 with TRBJ2-5; 10 bases align to TRBD1. Germline loops: CDR1 SGHVS, CDR2 FQNEAQ. This CDR3 spans 15 amino acids. J gave up 5 bases and V 5 bases, and 8 bases lay outside the gene matches. In DNA form, the CDR3 reads TGTGCCAGCAGCCCACGGACAGGGGGGTTTGAGACCCAGTACTTC. Translation gives CASSPRTGGFETQYF.

This chain uses TRBV4-3 with TRBJ1-5, with 7 positions matching TRBD1. The germline V gene has CDR1 LGHNA and CDR2 YSLEER. There are 15 residues in the CDR3. V shed 3 bases, J shed 7 bases, and the junction held 9 bases outside the gene matches. CDR3 DNA sequence: TGCGCCAGCAGCCAGAGGACAGGATCGGGCCAGCCCCAGCATTTT. Encoded protein: CASSQRTGSGQPQHF.

J is TRBJ1-1 and V is TRBV4-3; maybe TRBD1 (6 bases). Trimming cost V 5 bases and J 5 bases, with 18 bases left between them. Germline CDR1 is LGHNA and CDR2 is YSLEER. The CDR3 runs 15 residues. DNA of the CDR3: TGCGCCAGCAGCGCAAGGCCACAGGGAGATACTGAAGCTTTCTTT. Translating gives CASSARPQGDTEAFF.

This clone was detected ten times or more. CDR3 sequence (DNA): TGTGCCAGCAGCCAAGTCGACAGGTTAGAGACCCAGTACTTC. Its translation is CASSQVDRLETQYF. The chain links TRBV4-2 to TRBJ2-5; D may be TRBD1 (6 bases). This CDR3 region has 14 residues. Germline V gene data show CDR1 as LGHNA and CDR2 as YNFKEQ. Trimming cost V 1 base and J 4 bases, with 10 bases left between them.

The V gene is TRBV19, the J gene TRBJ2-1; 7 bases agree with TRBD2. The junction had 6 bases not matched to a gene; V was cut back by 0 bases and J by 4 bases. CDR1 and CDR2 (germline): LNHDA, SQIVND (reference sequence). The CDR3 covers 16 residues. CDR3 DNA: TGTGCCAGTAGTATAGACCAGGGACTACAGTACAATGAGCAGTTCTTC. Protein product: CASSIDQGLQYNEQFF. Full variable domain (outside the CDR3, taken from reference TRBV19 and TRBJ2-1): DGGITQSPKYLFRKEGQNVTLSCEQNLNHDAMYWYRQDPGQGLRLIYYSQIVNDFQKGDIAEGYSVSREKKESFPLTVTSAQKNPTAFYLCASSIDQGLQYNEQFFGPGTRLTVL.

This clone was observed a handful of times. This chain joins TRBV23-1 and TRBJ2-3, with 8 bases that match TRBD2. TRBV23-1 is known as an ORF, though its function is uncertain. Unmatched junction bases numbered 8, after V lost 3 bases and J lost 3 bases. The CDR3 has 16 residues. The CDR3 is CASSQGSGVDTDTQYF. For the CDR3, the DNA is TGCGCCAGCAGTCAGGGTAGCGGGGTAGATACAGATACGCAGTATTTT.

The chain recombines TRBV5-4 with TRBJ1-5; D might be TRBD1 (5 bases). V lost 4 bases and J lost 5, with 10 bases in between. The CDR3 contains 13 residues. From germline, CDR1 is SGHNT and CDR2 YYREEE (reference sequence). CDR3 amino acids: CASSPQGDQPQHF. The CDR3 region has the DNA TGTGCCAGCAGCCCCCAAGGGGATCAGCCCCAGCATTTT.

The J gene is TRBJ2-3, the V gene TRBV28; D is undetermined. With 10 bases removed from V and 0 bases from J, the gap between germline ends came to 11 bases. The length of the CDR3 is 13 residues. Germline values: CDR1 MDHEN, CDR2 SYDVKM. The CDR3: CATAWASTDTQYF. DNA for the CDR3: TGTGCCACCGCGTGGGCTAGCACAGATACGCAGTATTTT.

This clone has just a few counts. The rearrangement joins TRBV4-3 to TRBJ1-1, with 7 bases identical to TRBD1. This CDR3 has 14 residues. The J segment lost 1 base and the V segment lost 4 bases, leaving 3 bases of the junction unmatched. From germline, CDR1 is LGHNA and CDR2 YSLEER. CDR3 nucleotide sequence: TGCGCCAGCAGCCCGTGGACAGGGAACACTGAAGCTTTCTTT. Protein sequence: CASSPWTGNTEAFF.

Many counts were recorded for this clone. This rearrangement joins TRBV28 to TRBJ1-2; no clear D gene. The length of the CDR3 is 15 residues. Germline V gene data show CDR1 as MDHEN and CDR2 as SYDVKM. The V end lost 5 bases, the J end lost 5 bases, and 18 bases lay between the germline ends. The CDR3 coding sequence is TGTGCCAGCAGTCCATCATACAGTGGGTCTTATGGCTACACCTTC. Its translation: CASSPSYSGSYGYTF.

A few counts support this clone. The rearrangement uses TRBV29-1 and TRBJ1-1; D gene uncertain. Trimming cost V 0 bases and J 5 bases, with 7 bases left between them. Germline CDR1 and CDR2: SQVTM and ANQGSEA. This CDR3 is built from 12 residues. In nucleotides, the CDR3 is TGCAGCGTTGAAGATACCGGGACTGAAGCTTTCTTT. It specifies CSVEDTGTEAFF.

The chain employs TRBV4-1 and TRBJ1-6, with 8 positions matching TRBD1. V was pared by 4 bases and J by 5 bases, with 4 bases of the junction left unmatched. Per the germline V gene, CDR1 is MGHRA and CDR2 is YSYEKL. This CDR3 comprises 15 residues. This CDR3 is CASSPQGANNSPLHF. CDR3 nucleotide sequence: TGCGCCAGCAGCCCGCAGGGGGCCAATAATTCACCCCTCCACTTT.

The chain recombines TRBV25-1 with TRBJ2-1; the D gene is possibly TRBD2 (6 bases). Germline assignment: CDR1 MGHDK and CDR2 SYGVNS. Trimming pared 3 bases from V and 5 bases from J, leaving 14 bases between. This CDR3 is 15 amino acids long. The CDR3 sequence is CASSELDGGNNEQFF. The CDR3 DNA reads TGTGCCAGCAGTGAGCTTGATGGGGGGAACAATGAGCAGTTCTTC.

The CDR3 sequence: CASSLLPTGGDTQYF. In DNA, the CDR3 is TGCGCCAGCAGCTTGTTACCCACGGGTGGCGATACGCAGTATTTT. The V gene is TRBV5-1, the J gene TRBJ2-3; D is undetermined. Germline CDR1 and CDR2: SGHRS and YFSETQ. The CDR3 is made up of 15 amino acids. V was shortened by 1 base and J by 6 bases, with 15 bases between the two germline ends.

The chain combines TRBV30 with TRBJ2-7, with D perhaps matching TRBD1 (6 bases). The germline gives CDR1 GTSNPN, CDR2 SVGIG (reference sequence). This CDR3 comprises 12 residues. Trimming took off 2 bases at V and 4 bases at J, with 9 bases between the two ends. Written as DNA, the CDR3 is TGTGCCTGGAGTACCCAGGGGTACGAGCAGTACTTC. This codes for CAWSTQGYEQYF. Together with reference TRBV30 and TRBJ2-7, the CDR3 gives the full variable domain: SQTIHQWPATLVQPVGSPLSLECTVEGTSNPNLYWYRQAAGRGLQLLFYSVGIGQISSEVPQNLSASRPQDRQFILSSKKLLLSDSGFYLCAWSTQGYEQYFGPGTRLTVT.

This clone was detected ten times or more. The genes are TRBV28 and TRBJ2-4, with D possibly TRBD2 on 5 matching bases. The germline V gene encodes CDR1 MDHEN and CDR2 SYDVKM. This CDR3 is 14 amino acids long. Trimming removed 6 bases at V and 6 bases at J, with 15 bases between. The CDR3 loop reads CASSRSGTGNIQYF. CDR3 coding DNA: TGTGCCAGCAGCCGTTCGGGAACTGGAAACATTCAGTACTTC.

The chain combines TRBV18 with TRBJ1-4; possible D gene TRBD1, 6 bases. The V end lost 3 bases, the J end lost 4 bases, and 9 bases lay between the germline ends. Germline CDR1 and CDR2: KGHSH and LQKENI. CDR3 length equals 14 residues. The CDR3 region is CASSPSQGNEKLFF. The DNA of the CDR3 is TGTGCCAGCTCACCTTCACAGGGTAATGAAAAACTGTTTTTT.

This clone occurred a few times. The chain uses TRBV28 and TRBJ1-1; possibly TRBD1 for D (5 bases). Trimming took 7 bases from V and 10 from J, leaving 13 bases between them. There are 11 residues in the CDR3. Germline-derived CDR1 and CDR2 are MDHEN and SYDVKM. The CDR3, as DNA: TGTGCCAGCATACAGGCCCATGGAGCTTTCTTT. Protein: CASIQAHGAFF.

The V and J genes are TRBV28 and TRBJ2-2, with 7 positions matching TRBD2. Trimming cost V 8 bases and J 6 bases; bases outside gene matches: 0. Germline CDR1 reads MDHEN; CDR2 reads SYDVKM. The CDR3 loop spans 11 amino acids. The chain's CDR3 is CASRGAGELFF. In DNA form, the CDR3 reads TGTGCCAGCCGGGGGGCCGGGGAGCTGTTTTTT.

This clone was recorded many times. This CDR3 is also generated by other DNA sequences in the sample. The rearrangement uses TRBV30 and TRBJ1-2; D uncertain. This CDR3 is built from 12 residues. Germline V gene lookup returns CDR1 GTSNPN and CDR2 SVGIG (reference sequence). Trimming cost V 4 bases and J 2 bases, with 8 bases left between them. For the CDR3, the DNA is TGTGCCTGGACGACGGGAAACTATGGCTACACCTTC. Amino acid sequence: CAWTTGNYGYTF.

This clone was seen ten or more times. One end of the junction fails to match germline, which may point to a read error. This rearrangement joins TRBV18 to TRBJ2-7; possibly TRBD2 for D (6 bases). Germline V gene data show CDR1 as KGHSH and CDR2 as LQKENI. This CDR3 is built from 13 residues. CDR3 loop: CASSPGPNQGLGF. CDR3 in DNA: TGTGCCAGCTCACCGGGGCCCAATCAGGGACTGGGCTTC.

This clone appeared a few times. This rearrangement joins TRBV7-2 to TRBJ2-7; TRBD1 matches 7 bases. This CDR3 contains 15 residues. In germline, CDR1 is SGHTA, CDR2 FQGNSA. V lost 0 bases, J lost 2 bases, and 4 bases stayed unmatched. The CDR3 region has the DNA TGTGCCAGCAGCTTAGCGCCCGGGACAGCCTACGAGCAGTACTTC. Translation: CASSLAPGTAYEQYF.

The chain couples TRBV5-1 to TRBJ1-4; perhaps TRBD1 as D (6 bases). The V end was cut by 0 bases, the J end by 8 bases, with 14 bases between. The V gene's germline CDR1 is SGHRS and CDR2 YFSETQ. The CDR3 loop spans 15 amino acids. As DNA, the CDR3 is TGCGCCAGCAGCTTGGCCGGGGGGCGAGACGAAAAACTGTTTTTT. It translates to CASSLAGGRDEKLFF.